Each of the 4 T cell receptor beta chains below was sequenced from the same sample in a study of T cells in Graves' hyperthyroidism and ophthalmopathy. Amplification yielded TCR beta CDR3 regions, with RNA transcripts as the source. Carried out on the TCR CDR3, a first-round RT-PCR used the HTBI primer set. TCRdb fed the multiplex PCR reads into MiXCR, producing one record per CDR3 protein. Here the sample spans about 600,000 distinct CDR3 sequences, about 14% being singletons. The sequencing input was blood. These TCRs come from a woman aged 45-59 years with Graves' ophthalmopathy.

This clonotype was detected ten times or more. The chain is built from TRBV30 and TRBJ1-1; D is possibly TRBD1 (5 bases). CDR1 and CDR2 from the germline V gene are GTSNPN and SVGIG (reference sequence). The V and J ends lost 4 bases and 6 bases respectively, with 12 bases between them. This CDR3 spans 12 amino acids. The CDR3 sequence: CAWTGRVPEAFF. In DNA form, the CDR3 reads TGTGCCTGGACAGGGCGGGTCCCTGAAGCTTTCTTT.

This clonotype was detected a few times. The rearrangement uses TRBV20-1 and TRBJ2-1; 7 positions match TRBD2. The germline CDR1 and CDR2 sequences are DFQATT and SNEGSKA (reference sequence). Germline trimming cut 1 base from V and 4 bases from J; bases unmatched to any gene: 7. The CDR3 loop spans 15 amino acids. The CDR3 nucleotides read TGCAGTGCTAGAGCGGGGAGCGGGGATTACAATGAGCAGTTCTTC. Its translation is CSARAGSGDYNEQFF.

This clonotype was observed a few times. The CDR3 DNA reads as TGTGCCAGCAGTCCAGGGGTAATATCCAAAAACATTCAGTACTTC. Translated: CASSPGVISKNIQYF. The chain is built from TRBV6-2 or TRBV6-3 and TRBJ2-4; tentative D call: TRBD1 (6 bases). The CDR3 length is 15 residues. CDR1 and CDR2 (germline): MNHEY, SVGEGT. V lost 5 bases and J lost 2, with 13 bases in between.

The sample holds many counts of this clonotype. The gene calls are TRBV12-3 or TRBV12-4 and TRBJ2-3; 7 bases agree with TRBD1. This CDR3 region has 17 residues. The J segment lost 2 bases and the V segment lost 5 bases, leaving 13 bases of the junction unmatched. The CDR3 loop reads CASSLTMGQIFTDTQYF. The CDR3 DNA reads TGTGCCAGCAGTCTCACTATGGGACAGATCTTCACAGATACGCAGTATTTT.